This paragraph covers one T cell receptor beta chain sequence. Its antigen is not known. The sample is drawn from a study of T cells in tumors after PD-1 blockade. Turning to the study itself: Patients had no prior checkpoint blockade, systemic immunosuppressants, or anti-cancer therapy within 4 weeks. During anti-PD-1 treatment, some patients continued daily vismodegib 150 mg. On average, peripheral blood gave about 100,000 TCR templates and 30,000 to 40,000 unique clonotypes.

The data were produced by immunoSEQ multiplex PCR, yet TCRdb's version contains in-frame clones alone and is incomplete. The profile shows about 16,000 clones, around 80% of them singletons. Study observations and caveats: Blood contained about 42% of the tumor's TCR clonotypes.

V lost 8 bases and J lost 4, with 22 bases in between. The CDR3 has 17 residues. CDR1 is KGHDR and CDR2 is SFDVKD in the germline V gene. This chain joins TRBV24-1 and TRBJ1-4; D uncertain. The TCR comes from a human donor with basal cell carcinoma. The material was PBMCs, obtained after anti-PD-1 treatment. The CDR3 nucleotides read TGTGCCACCATCGATACCCTTGAACGCTGCTGTAATGAAAAACTGTTTTTT. It codes for CATIDTLERCCNEKLFF.